This TCR beta chain was identified in a study of T cells expressing NK-cell markers. TCRdb reanalyzed the 5' RACE reads and collapses them to one entry per CDR3 protein, without DNA. This repertoire includes around 550,000 distinct CDR3 sequences. Sequenced material: blood T cells: a sorted CD56 or NKG2C T cell subset, CD4+ or CD8+ T cells, or bulk PBMC T cells (not recorded which). This receptor was taken from a man younger than 35 in good health.

CDR3 sequence: CASSSGLAGATDTQYF. This sequence joins TRBV12-3 or TRBV12-4 and TRBJ2-3; there is no DNA to check the TCRdb D call of TRBD2. The CDR3 consists of 16 residues.